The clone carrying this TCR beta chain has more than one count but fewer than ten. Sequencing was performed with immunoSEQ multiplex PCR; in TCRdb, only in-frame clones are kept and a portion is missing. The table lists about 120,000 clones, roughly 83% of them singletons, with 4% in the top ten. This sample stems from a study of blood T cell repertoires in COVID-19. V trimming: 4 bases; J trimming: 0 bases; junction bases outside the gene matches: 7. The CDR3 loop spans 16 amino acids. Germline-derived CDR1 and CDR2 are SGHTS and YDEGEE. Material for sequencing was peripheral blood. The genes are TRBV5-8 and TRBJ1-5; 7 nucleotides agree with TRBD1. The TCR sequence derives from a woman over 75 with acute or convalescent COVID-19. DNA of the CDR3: TGTGCCAGCAGCCAATGGACAGGAAATAGCAATCAGCCCCAGCATTTT. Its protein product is CASSQWTGNSNQPQHF. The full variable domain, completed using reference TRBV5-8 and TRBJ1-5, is EAGVTQSPTHLIKTRGQQATLRCSPISGHTSVYWYQQALGLGLQFLLWYDEGEERNRGNFPPRFSGRQFPNYSSELNVNALELEDSALYLCASSQWTGNSNQPQHFGDGTRLSIL.